This T cell receptor (beta chain) was identified during a study of shared clonotypes between healthy human individuals. Study-level information: Each donor contributed plates that comprised three CD4 naive, three CD4 memory, two CD8 naive and one CD8 memory. Study-wide findings and caveats: Sampling involved blood alone; tissue repertoires likely differ. Researchers found naive subsets generally carried larger estimated richness than memory subsets.

Every contributor of samples was a Caucasian grown-up residing in Nashville, Tennessee. Assay: immunoSEQ multiplex PCR; the TCRdb copy retains only in-frame clones and omits some. The sample lists 2 million to 2.5 million clones; 90% to 97% were seen once. With V trimmed by 2 bases and J by 1 base, 2 bases remained unmatched. The germline V gene has CDR1 KGHSH and CDR2 LQKENI. The CDR3 has 17 amino acids. Note on this clone: As yet, its antigen is unknown.

The TCR originated in a young man in good health. The sequencing input was naive CD4+ T cells sorted from blood. Subset indicated: CD45RA+ positively selected. The chain is built from TRBV18 and TRBJ2-2, with 12 bases lining up with TRBD2. Written as DNA, the CDR3 is TGTGCCAGCTCACCAGTGACTAGCGGGGGGAACACCGGGGAGCTGTTTTTT. Residues: CASSPVTSGGNTGELFF.